This T cell receptor beta chain stems from a study of blood T cell repertoires in COVID-19. Study details: From T cells, B-cell-depleted T cells, or PBMCs came the material, which was cDNA or gDNA.

Authors' methods: Reference gene primer amplification gave nucleated cell count estimates. Measured with immunoSEQ multiplex PCR; TCRdb has only the in-frame clones, and not every one. The V and J calls and clone size are taken from that table; D and trimming were inferred from the DNA. The table lists around 200,000 clones, about 86% of them singletons, with approximately 4.8% in the top ten. The receptor was isolated from a man between 45 and 60 years old with active or convalescent COVID-19. The sample was peripheral blood.

DNA for the CDR3: TGTGCCAGCAGCCAAGGGGCAGGGGGCCCTCAGATCTATGGCTACACCTTC. Protein product: CASSQGAGGPQIYGYTF. V and J are TRBV3-1 (or the pseudogene TRBV3-2) and TRBJ1-2; TRBD1 matches at 8 bases. J was trimmed by 4 bases and V by 1 base; bases with no gene match: 11. The CDR3 sequence is 17 residues long. CDR1 LGHDT and CDR2 YNNKEL come from the germline V gene (reference sequence).